Listed below are T cell receptor beta chains from one sample, sequenced in a study of blood T cell repertoires in COVID-19. TCRdb's copy holds only in-frame clones and misses some; the assay was immunoSEQ multiplex PCR. Among approximately 280,000 clones listed, around 84% were seen once. The sequenced sample consisted of peripheral blood. The receptors originated from a human donor with COVID-19, enrolled during active disease. The donor label of this sample is uncertain. The CDR3 runs from the conserved cysteine through the conserved F or W.

J gene: TRBJ1-1
V gene: TRBV7-8
CDR3 protein: CASSYGESTEAFF

J gene: TRBJ2-7
V gene: TRBV18
CDR3 protein: CASSPDRGWREQYF

J gene: TRBJ2-5
V gene: TRBV7-2
CDR3 protein: CASSVPRIPEMGSETQYF

J gene: TRBJ2-1
V gene: TRBV6-4
CDR3 protein: CASSDSTSGSNEQFF

J gene: TRBJ1-5
V gene: TRBV19
CDR3 protein: CASSSQYSNQPQHF

J gene: TRBJ2-3
V gene: TRBV12-3/TRBV12-4
CDR3 protein: CASSLTSTDTQYF

J gene: TRBJ2-5
V gene: TRBV5-3
CDR3 protein: CARSLSFPETQYF

J gene: TRBJ2-7
V gene: TRBV5-6
CDR3 protein: CASSAPGSNYEQYF

J gene: TRBJ1-4
V gene: TRBV7-3
CDR3 protein: CASSPNRLQGATNEKLFF

J gene: TRBJ2-3
V gene: TRBV3-1/TRBV3-2
CDR3 protein: CASSLRRGTDTQYF

J gene: TRBJ2-5
V gene: TRBV28
CDR3 protein: CASSLPTFRGETQYF

J gene: TRBJ2-7
V gene: TRBV21-1
CDR3 protein: CASSKVSGTRNYEQYF

J gene: TRBJ2-5
V gene: TRBV6-4
CDR3 protein: CASSGARGETQYF

J gene: TRBJ2-5
V gene: TRBV5-6
CDR3 protein: CASSLFSGQAYQETQYF

J gene: TRBJ2-1
V gene: TRBV30
CDR3 protein: CASPRDSDEQFF

J gene: TRBJ1-2
V gene: TRBV7-2
CDR3 protein: CASSLVMNFYTF

J gene: TRBJ2-7
V gene: TRBV11-3
CDR3 protein: CASSSRLAGVHEQYF

J gene: TRBJ2-2
V gene: TRBV18
CDR3 protein: CASSPNLDRADGELFF

J gene: TRBJ1-4
V gene: TRBV19
CDR3 protein: CASSMRGGPDGEKLFF

J gene: TRBJ1-4
V gene: TRBV10-2
CDR3 protein: CASSPGGLIEKLFF

J gene: TRBJ1-6
V gene: TRBV7-2
CDR3 protein: CASSPATGRDSPLHF

J gene: TRBJ1-5
V gene: TRBV5-5
CDR3 protein: CASSPNPGSFNQPQHF

J gene: TRBJ2-1
V gene: TRBV29-1
CDR3 protein: CSVGSGLPNDEQFF

J gene: TRBJ2-4
V gene: TRBV2
CDR3 protein: CASSRSSSPNGNIQYF

J gene: TRBJ1-2
V gene: TRBV3-1/TRBV3-2
CDR3 protein: CASSQSRANSYTF

J gene: TRBJ2-2
V gene: TRBV29-1
CDR3 protein: CSVSGLQTGELFF

J gene: TRBJ2-3
V gene: TRBV19
CDR3 protein: CASSMIGDSTQYF

J gene: TRBJ2-7
V gene: TRBV12-3/TRBV12-4
CDR3 protein: CASSAGGGYEQYF

J gene: TRBJ2-5
V gene: TRBV6-5
CDR3 protein: CASRGTTETQYF

J gene: TRBJ2-1
V gene: TRBV6-2/TRBV6-3
CDR3 protein: CASSLGAGWGNEQFF

J gene: TRBJ2-5
V gene: TRBV5-1
CDR3 protein: CASSLPPQGTAETQYF

J gene: TRBJ2-3
V gene: TRBV25-1
CDR3 protein: CSGRAPGTDTQYF

J gene: TRBJ1-2
V gene: TRBV11-2
CDR3 protein: CASSQNRESYNYGYTF

J gene: TRBJ1-1
V gene: TRBV28
CDR3 protein: CASSPGGGLFGTEAFF

J gene: TRBJ2-1
V gene: TRBV27
CDR3 protein: CASKPGTSAYNEQFF

J gene: TRBJ2-3
V gene: TRBV9
CDR3 protein: CASSVGTGKTDTQYF

J gene: TRBJ2-5
V gene: TRBV7-8
CDR3 protein: CASRLAAGETQYF

J gene: TRBJ1-4
V gene: TRBV30
CDR3 protein: CAWRGGANNEKLFF

J gene: TRBJ2-7
V gene: TRBV28
CDR3 protein: CASSTRGQGASYEQYF

J gene: TRBJ2-7
V gene: TRBV29-1
CDR3 protein: CSVGVVLAGGEQYF